These T cell receptor beta chains were read from a single sample in a study of blood T cell repertoires in COVID-19. Profiling relied on immunoSEQ multiplex PCR, and the TCRdb table lists in-frame clones only, not all of them. The table lists 150,000 to 200,000 clones, about 82% of them singletons, with 5.2% in the top ten. Specimen: peripheral blood. These receptors originate from a woman younger than 45 with acute or convalescent COVID-19. CDR3s include the opening cysteine and the closing phenylalanine or tryptophan. Each record gives: V gene, D gene, clone size, J gene, CDR3 protein, CDR3 DNA. A D gene is named only where the DNA matches it firmly. Clone size is given for some rows only: seen once, a few or many times, or a class if the clone is expanded.

TRBV4-1	TRBD1	few	TRBJ1-6	CASSQLWDRGGSPLHF	TGCGCCAGCAGCCAATTATGGGACAGGGGAGGTTCACCCCTCCACTTT
TRBV6-1	NA	NA	TRBJ1-5	CASSYMGEYQPQHF	TGTGCCAGCAGTTATATGGGAGAATATCAGCCCCAGCATTTT
TRBV28	TRBD2	NA	TRBJ2-3	CASSPTLGLASTDTQYF	TGTGCCAGCAGTCCAACACTCGGACTAGCGAGCACAGATACGCAGTATTTT
TRBV5-6	NA	few	TRBJ1-5	CASSLGAPIQPQHF	TGTGCCAGCAGCTTGGGGGCACCGATCCAGCCCCAGCATTTT
TRBV6-5	TRBD2	NA	TRBJ2-7	CASRSGTIIYEQYF	TGTGCCAGCAGATCCGGGACTATCATATACGAGCAGTACTTC
TRBV6-1	TRBD1	NA	TRBJ1-6	CASSEYPDRGRTPLHF	TGTGCCAGCAGTGAGTACCCCGACAGGGGGCGGACACCCCTCCACTTT
TRBV2	NA	NA	TRBJ2-7	CASIRDNVDGGEQYF	TGTGCCAGCATCCGGGATAACGTAGACGGTGGCGAGCAGTACTTC
TRBV6-2/TRBV6-3	NA	NA	TRBJ1-2	CASSYSMTQGLVYGYTF	TGTGCCAGCAGTTACTCGATGACGCAGGGGCTCGTCTATGGCTACACCTTC
TRBV4-3	TRBD2	NA	TRBJ2-1	CASSLKWAWEGRLYNEQFF	TGCGCCAGCAGCCTGAAGTGGGCGTGGGAGGGCCGATTGTACAATGAGCAGTTCTTC
TRBV19	NA	NA	TRBJ1-1	CASSISGGEEGIF	TGTGCCAGTAGTATATCGGGGGGAGAGGAGGGTATCTTT
TRBV28	TRBD1	few	TRBJ1-2	CASRSADRNYGYTF	TGTGCCAGCAGAAGCGCGGACAGGAACTATGGCTACACCTTC
TRBV19	TRBD1	few	TRBJ1-6	CASSPGQGRYNSPLHF	TGTGCCAGTAGTCCCGGACAGGGACGGTATAATTCACCCCTCCACTTT
TRBV23-1	TRBD1	NA	TRBJ1-6	CASSQSGTGFSPLHF	TGCGCCAGCAGTCAATCTGGGACAGGGTTTTCACCCCTCCACTTT
TRBV20-1	NA	NA	TRBJ2-5	CSASPGGPRETQYF	TGCAGTGCTAGTCCCGGGGGGCCTAGAGAGACCCAGTACTTC